This TCR beta chain originates from a study of response to subunit inactivated influenza vaccine. Study-level results: It was the authors' suggestion that each seasonal influenza vaccination recruits few new T cells.

Points on this clonotype: What it binds is not known.

TCRdb used MiXCR to reprocess the RT-PCR reads, holding one entry per CDR3 protein. The sample lists some 850,000 distinct CDR3 sequences; roughly 20% were seen once. Germline assignment: CDR1 ENHRY and CDR2 SYGVKD. The CDR3 spans 16 residues. V trimming: 6 bases; J trimming: 9 bases; junction bases outside the gene matches: 14. The source is a man in his fifties who received an inactivated influenza vaccine. This material consisted of PBMCs from blood, taken 4 to 6 days after vaccination. The chain recombines TRBV10-3 with TRBJ2-1; TRBD2 matches 10 bases. This CDR3 reads CAIRDPLAGGYAEQFF. CDR3 nucleotide sequence: TGTGCCATCAGGGACCCCTTAGCGGGGGGTTACGCTGAGCAGTTCTTC.